A selection of T cell receptor beta chains follows, all from one sample in a study of cytomegalovirus exposure and HLA in healthy donors. Produced via immunoSEQ multiplex PCR; TCRdb's table is partial and in-frame only. The sample records 150,000 or so clones, about 75% being singletons. Sequencing was carried out using PBMCs. These TCRs come from a man younger than 35 in good health and CMV-seropositive. CDR3s include the opening cysteine and the closing phenylalanine or tryptophan. Fields, in order: D gene, clone size, V gene, J gene, CDR3 protein, CDR3 DNA. The D gene is left open where the match is weak. Rows give clone size only sometimes, using once, few, many, or a class for an expanded clone.

>-|once|TRBV5-4|TRBJ2-7
CASSPGNYEQYF
TGTGCCAGCAGCCCCGGGAACTACGAGCAGTACTTC
>TRBD2|-|TRBV9|TRBJ2-1
CASSVGLAGGSNEQFF
TGTGCCAGCAGCGTAGGACTAGCGGGAGGGAGCAATGAGCAGTTCTTC
>-|few|TRBV30|TRBJ2-7
CAWSQSREQYF
TGTGCCTGGAGCCAAAGCCGCGAGCAGTACTTC
>-|-|TRBV11-2|TRBJ2-7
CASSHRDTYEQYF
TGTGCCAGCAGCCACCGAGACACCTACGAGCAGTACTTC
>-|once|TRBV20-1|TRBJ1-1
CSARARGAFF
TGCAGTGCTAGAGCCCGGGGGGCTTTCTTT
>TRBD1|-|TRBV28|TRBJ2-7
CASSRQGASYEQYF
TGTGCCAGCAGCAGACAGGGGGCCTCCTACGAGCAGTACTTC
>TRBD2|-|TRBV5-4|TRBJ2-7
CASTLGEGLDEQYF
TGTGCCAGCACCCTGGGGGAGGGCCTGGACGAGCAGTACTTC
>TRBD1|-|TRBV27|TRBJ2-7
CASSKGSGTGNSYEQYF
TGTGCCAGCAGTAAGGGATCGGGGACAGGGAACTCCTACGAGCAGTACTTC
>TRBD1|-|TRBV4-1|TRBJ1-5
CASSQAPRTGGGQPQHF
TGCGCCAGCAGCCAAGCGCCTAGGACAGGGGGCGGGCAGCCCCAGCATTTT
>TRBD1|-|TRBV29-1|TRBJ2-7
CSEGTGRSYEQYF
TGCAGCGAGGGGACAGGGAGGTCCTACGAGCAGTACTTC
>TRBD1|-|TRBV30|TRBJ1-2
CAWEGVRTGAYTF
TGTGCCTGGGAGGGAGTGCGCACAGGGGCCTACACCTTC
>-|once|TRBV7-6|TRBJ2-1
CASSLAGGPTEQFF
TGTGCCAGCAGCTTAGCGGGAGGTCCTACTGAGCAGTTCTTC
>TRBD1|-|TRBV7-2|TRBJ1-2
CASSLASGGGNYGYTF
TGTGCCAGCAGCTTAGCCTCAGGGGGCGGAAACTATGGCTACACCTTC
>TRBD1|-|TRBV6-6|TRBJ2-6
CASSRTGAAGANVLTF
TGTGCCAGCAGCCGGACAGGGGCGGCTGGGGCCAACGTCCTGACTTTC
>TRBD1|-|TRBV7-6|TRBJ1-6
CASSLGQGDNSPLHF
TGTGCCAGCAGCTTAGGGCAGGGGGATAATTCACCCCTCCACTTT
>-|-|TRBV14|TRBJ2-5
CASSQANLFFQETQYF
TGTGCCAGCAGCCAAGCAAACCTATTTTTCCAAGAGACCCAGTACTTC
>-|-|TRBV5-3|TRBJ1-1
CARSLATKLNTEAFF
TGTGCCAGAAGCTTGGCGACTAAGTTGAACACTGAAGCTTTCTTT
>-|few|TRBV29-1|TRBJ2-7
CSVDRAPYF
TGCAGCGTTGATCGCGCACCGTACTTC
>TRBD2|-|TRBV6-4|TRBJ2-1
CASSELAGSYNEQFF
TGTGCCAGCAGTGAACTAGCGGGCTCCTACAATGAGCAGTTCTTC
>TRBD2|once|TRBV11-2|TRBJ2-7
CASSLLGGVVYEQYF
TGTGCCAGCAGCTTATTGGGGGGGGTTGTATACGAGCAGTACTTC
>-|-|TRBV18|TRBJ2-3
CASSPQVPGTDTQYF
TGTGCCAGCTCACCACAAGTGCCGGGCACAGATACGCAGTATTTT
>-|-|TRBV28|TRBJ2-2
CASQGENTGELFF
TGTGCCAGCCAGGGCGAGAACACCGGGGAGCTGTTTTTT
>TRBD1|-|TRBV28|TRBJ2-2
CASRQGDRVFTGELFF
TGTGCCAGCAGGCAAGGGGACAGGGTTTTTACCGGGGAGCTGTTTTTT
>-|-|TRBV7-3|TRBJ1-1
CASSLIGGNTEAFF
TGTGCCAGCAGCTTAATCGGGGGGAACACTGAAGCTTTCTTT
>-|-|TRBV6-4|TRBJ1-1
CASSDTWRGVNTEAFF
TGTGCCAGCAGTGACACTTGGAGGGGAGTGAACACTGAAGCTTTCTTT
>-|-|TRBV4-1|TRBJ2-7
CASSQEAAGFESYEQYF
TGCGCCAGCAGCCAAGAAGCGGCGGGGTTTGAGTCGTACGAGCAGTACTTC
>-|-|TRBV7-2|TRBJ2-7
CASSLARSLVNEQYF
TGTGCCAGCAGCTTAGCGCGGTCACTAGTCAACGAGCAGTACTTC
>-|-|TRBV7-3|TRBJ2-3
CASSLAGQTDTQYF
TGTGCCAGCAGCTTGGCAGGGCAGACGGATACGCAGTATTTT
>-|-|TRBV2|TRBJ1-5
CASSERQGQSNQPQHF
TGTGCCAGCAGTGAAAGGCAGGGGCAGTCCAATCAGCCCCAGCATTTT
>-|few|TRBV6-6|TRBJ2-3
CASSYSTGDRDTQYF
TGTGCCAGCAGTTACTCAACGGGAGATAGAGATACGCAGTATTTT
>-|-|TRBV9|TRBJ1-2
CASSGPNVGGIYGYTF
TGTGCCAGCAGCGGACCCAACGTAGGCGGAATCTATGGCTACACCTTC
>TRBD1|-|TRBV4-1|TRBJ1-1
CASSHRGAGGGGDTEAFF
TGCGCCAGCAGCCACCGAGGGGCAGGGGGCGGTGGGGACACTGAAGCTTTCTTT
>TRBD1|-|TRBV30|TRBJ1-2
CAWTGTVANYGYTF
TGTGCCTGGACCGGGACAGTAGCTAACTATGGCTACACCTTC